This TCR beta chain came from a study of blood T cell repertoires in COVID-19 (TCRdb year 2020). Regarding the complete study: Samples covering the acute and convalescent phases of COVID-19 were provided by collaborators in the United States, Italy and Spain. The prospective study material was composed of cDNA or gDNA derived from T cells, B-cell-depleted T cells, or PBMCs. Deeply sampled blood TCRbeta repertoires from subjects exposed to, actively infected with, or recovered from COVID-19 were included in the dataset. The repertoires were released in a freely available public database intended as a resource for research on the immune response to SARS-CoV-2. Samples came from the ongoing ImmuneRACE study (first 160 participants) plus 1,254 subjects from 6 global collaborators. Nearly every sample came with metadata listing a de-identified subject ID, COVID-19 status, age in years and sex. HLA class I and class II types, where available, came from metadata supplied by the sample provider rather than from assay-based typing. The paper as a whole reports these results and caveats: The amount of clinical and demographic metadata varied by source and participant and was provided uncurated.

Participants in the prospective study were aged roughly 18 to 100 years, lived in 20 to 25 United States geographic areas, and enrolled through a virtual design. Cohort assignment in the prospective study relied on participant-reported clinical history from a screening survey and a study questionnaire. Mobile phlebotomists in the prospective study collected whole blood, serum and a nasopharyngeal or oropharyngeal swab from every participant. Prospective study participants could optionally give additional blood draws and questionnaires over an approximately 2-month period. Blood samples from the prospective study were shipped frozen or at room temperature prior to DNA extraction. The immunoSEQ Assay, a bias-controlled multiplex PCR, was used to amplify TCRbeta CDR3 regions from genomic DNA. The published analysis was carried out like this. Nucleated cell counts per sample were estimated from amplification of reference gene primers within the assay. To quantify the absolute abundance of each unique TCRbeta CDR3 rearrangement, sequence reads were collapsed and filtered. For each sample, productive Simpson clonality was calculated by taking the square root of Simpson's diversity index across productive rearrangements. TCRdb's version of the immuneACCESS table is confined to in-frame rearrangements and falls short of the full clone set. An unresolved V gene accounts for under half of the shortfall where checked; the remainder is of unknown origin. The D gene and trimming were derived from the DNA, and the V and J assignments and clone size from that table. Present in this sample are roughly 240,000 clones, approximately 88% of which were seen just once. Of the sample, 2% to 3% is held by the ten largest clones.

The germline V gene specifies SGHRS as CDR1 and YFSETQ as CDR2. V is pruned by 0 bases and J by 0 bases, leaving 8 bases of the junction without a gene match. The CDR3 numbers 18 residues from cysteine through phenylalanine. Only CDR3 DNA remains: 54 bases, in frame from the first base. Of note for this clone: It has no known antigen specificity. Base qualities are not recorded, but no much larger clone differs from it by a single base.

The rearranged chain carries TRBV5-1 and TRBJ1-2; the junction holds 10 bases that match TRBD1. This TCR came from a woman in her thirties with acute COVID-19. The source material was PBMCs or T cells enriched from blood (not recorded which). CDR3 sequence: CASSLAPGQGITNYGYTF. The DNA sequence is TGCGCCAGCAGCTTGGCCCCGGGACAGGGGATTACTAACTATGGCTACACCTTC. With the rest looked up from the reference TRBV5-1 and TRBJ1-2 genes rather than sequenced, the full variable domain is KAGVTQTPRYLIKTRGQQVTLSCSPISGHRSVSWYQQTPGQGLQFLFEYFSETQRNKGNFPGRFSGRQFSNSRSEMNVSTLELGDSALYLCASSLAPGQGITNYGYTFGSGTRLTVV.